This is a list of T cell receptor beta chains from one sample in a study of Ad26.COV2.S vaccination and SARS-CoV-2 variants. Clones were sequenced by immunoSEQ multiplex PCR, and TCRdb holds only the in-frame ones, with some missing. The sample includes about 480,000 clones, roughly nine tenths of them seen just once. Specimen: peripheral blood, collected in a trial of Ad26.COV2.S vaccine versus placebo. These receptors all come from a person aged 18-65 years who received the Ad26.COV2.S COVID-19 vaccine or a placebo. Both conserved end residues are part of each CDR3. A D gene is named only where the DNA matches it firmly. Size values are once, few and many counts, or a class for expanded clones, and some rows have none.

j_call: TRBJ2-1; cdr3_length: 13; d_call: TRBD2; clone_size: .; v_call: TRBV2; cdr3_aa: CAGLGLARNEQFF; cdr3_nt: TGTGCCGGATTGGGACTAGCGCGCAATGAGCAGTTCTTC
j_call: TRBJ2-1; cdr3_length: 15; d_call: .; clone_size: .; v_call: TRBV7-2; cdr3_aa: CASSYAGSSYNEQFF; cdr3_nt: TGTGCCAGCAGCTACGCGGGAAGCTCCTACAATGAGCAGTTCTTC
j_call: TRBJ1-1; cdr3_length: 13; d_call: .; clone_size: .; v_call: TRBV19; cdr3_aa: CASSIDWYTEAFF; cdr3_nt: TGTGCCAGTAGTATAGATTGGTACACTGAAGCTTTCTTT
j_call: TRBJ1-2; cdr3_length: 12; d_call: TRBD1; clone_size: few; v_call: TRBV6-1; cdr3_aa: CASSPGGDGYTF; cdr3_nt: TGTGCCAGCAGCCCAGGGGGCGATGGCTACACCTTC
j_call: TRBJ1-2; cdr3_length: 13; d_call: TRBD1; clone_size: .; v_call: TRBV5-4; cdr3_aa: CASSWTGNYGYTF; cdr3_nt: TGTGCCAGCAGCTGGACAGGGAACTATGGCTACACCTTC
j_call: TRBJ2-2; cdr3_length: 14; d_call: .; clone_size: .; v_call: TRBV7-3; cdr3_aa: CASSPGPLTGELFF; cdr3_nt: TGTGCCAGCAGCCCCGGACCTCTGACCGGGGAGCTGTTTTTT
j_call: TRBJ2-1; cdr3_length: 16; d_call: .; clone_size: .; v_call: TRBV9; cdr3_aa: CASSPRRGGSDNEQFF; cdr3_nt: TGTGCCAGCAGCCCGAGGAGAGGAGGTAGCGACAATGAGCAGTTCTTC
j_call: TRBJ1-2; cdr3_length: 14; d_call: .; clone_size: once; v_call: TRBV7-9; cdr3_aa: CASSTADRIYGYTF; cdr3_nt: TGTGCCAGCAGCACCGCCGACAGGATCTATGGCTACACCTTC
j_call: TRBJ1-5; cdr3_length: 17; d_call: .; clone_size: few; v_call: TRBV28; cdr3_aa: CASSSKRGGTRNQPQHF; cdr3_nt: TGTGCCAGCAGCTCAAAAAGGGGGGGGACGCGCAATCAGCCCCAGCATTTT
j_call: TRBJ2-1; cdr3_length: 13; d_call: .; clone_size: .; v_call: TRBV21-1; cdr3_aa: CAAPGSIHNEQFF; cdr3_nt: TGTGCCGCACCGGGGAGTATACACAATGAGCAGTTCTTC
j_call: TRBJ1-2; cdr3_length: 16; d_call: .; clone_size: .; v_call: TRBV28; cdr3_aa: CASSPPGVRAGHGYTF; cdr3_nt: TGTGCCAGCAGTCCCCCGGGAGTCCGGGCAGGCCATGGCTACACCTTC
j_call: TRBJ1-6; cdr3_length: 16; d_call: .; clone_size: .; v_call: TRBV10-3; cdr3_aa: CAISELPASYNSPLHF; cdr3_nt: TGTGCCATCAGTGAGTTGCCAGCCTCCTATAATTCACCCCTCCACTTT
j_call: TRBJ1-2; cdr3_length: 13; d_call: TRBD1; clone_size: once; v_call: TRBV6-5; cdr3_aa: CASRPTGVYGYTF; cdr3_nt: TGTGCCAGCAGGCCCACAGGGGTCTATGGCTACACCTTC
j_call: TRBJ2-1; cdr3_length: 13; d_call: .; clone_size: few; v_call: TRBV14; cdr3_aa: CASSLGHFTEQFF; cdr3_nt: TGTGCCAGCAGCCTGGGACATTTCACTGAGCAGTTCTTC
j_call: TRBJ2-2; cdr3_length: 14; d_call: .; clone_size: .; v_call: TRBV24-1; cdr3_aa: CATALSGIAGELFF; cdr3_nt: TGTGCCACCGCCCTCTCAGGGATCGCCGGGGAGCTGTTTTTT
j_call: TRBJ2-1; cdr3_length: 15; d_call: .; clone_size: .; v_call: TRBV5-1; cdr3_aa: CASSLALRTYNEQFF; cdr3_nt: TGCGCCAGCAGCTTGGCCCTGCGAACCTACAATGAGCAGTTCTTC
j_call: TRBJ2-1; cdr3_length: 14; d_call: .; clone_size: .; v_call: TRBV29-1; cdr3_aa: CSVAGVISYNEQFF; cdr3_nt: TGCAGCGTCGCAGGGGTAATCTCCTACAATGAGCAGTTCTTC
j_call: TRBJ2-7; cdr3_length: 11; d_call: .; clone_size: .; v_call: TRBV12-3/TRBV12-4; cdr3_aa: CASSYLGEQYF; cdr3_nt: TGTGCCAGCAGTTACCTGGGCGAGCAGTACTTC
j_call: TRBJ2-5; cdr3_length: 16; d_call: TRBD2; clone_size: .; v_call: TRBV30; cdr3_aa: CAWSVWTRLDRETQYF; cdr3_nt: TGTGCCTGGAGTGTTTGGACTAGGTTAGATAGGGAGACCCAGTACTTC
j_call: TRBJ2-7; cdr3_length: 14; d_call: .; clone_size: .; v_call: TRBV6-4; cdr3_aa: CARGTADLSYEQYF; cdr3_nt: TGTGCCAGGGGGACGGCAGACCTCTCCTACGAGCAGTACTTC
j_call: TRBJ2-2; cdr3_length: 16; d_call: .; clone_size: .; v_call: TRBV9; cdr3_aa: CASSVAGDVRTGELFF; cdr3_nt: TGTGCCAGCAGCGTAGCGGGTGACGTACGCACCGGGGAGCTGTTTTTT
j_call: TRBJ1-1; cdr3_length: 14; d_call: .; clone_size: few; v_call: TRBV19; cdr3_aa: CASRPGLRETEAFF; cdr3_nt: TGTGCCAGCCGGCCGGGACTCCGAGAGACTGAAGCTTTCTTT
j_call: TRBJ2-7; cdr3_length: 14; d_call: TRBD1; clone_size: .; v_call: TRBV30; cdr3_aa: CAWSVGQGVYEQYF; cdr3_nt: TGTGCCTGGAGTGTAGGACAGGGAGTCTACGAGCAGTACTTC
j_call: TRBJ2-7; cdr3_length: 16; d_call: .; clone_size: .; v_call: TRBV7-2; cdr3_aa: CASSLPQADSSYEQYF; cdr3_nt: TGTGCCAGCAGCTTACCACAAGCAGACTCCTCCTACGAGCAGTACTTC
j_call: TRBJ1-2; cdr3_length: 16; d_call: TRBD1; clone_size: .; v_call: TRBV27; cdr3_aa: CASRQGGWGGNYGYTF; cdr3_nt: TGTGCCAGCAGACAGGGGGGCTGGGGGGGTAACTATGGCTACACCTTC
j_call: TRBJ1-4; cdr3_length: 17; d_call: TRBD1; clone_size: .; v_call: TRBV9; cdr3_aa: CASSGGPDREWNEKLFF; cdr3_nt: TGTGCCAGCAGCGGAGGCCCGGACAGGGAGTGGAATGAAAAACTGTTTTTT
j_call: TRBJ1-6; cdr3_length: 16; d_call: .; clone_size: few; v_call: TRBV28; cdr3_aa: CASSLYVGAIFPPLHF; cdr3_nt: TGTGCCAGCAGTTTATACGTCGGGGCCATCTTTCCACCCCTCCACTTT
j_call: TRBJ1-5; cdr3_length: 12; d_call: .; clone_size: .; v_call: TRBV4-2; cdr3_aa: CASSQDHQPQHF; cdr3_nt: TGTGCCAGCAGCCAAGATCATCAGCCCCAGCATTTT
j_call: TRBJ2-2; cdr3_length: 14; d_call: .; clone_size: .; v_call: TRBV6-2/TRBV6-3; cdr3_aa: CASSQPVGTGELFF; cdr3_nt: TGTGCCAGCAGTCAACCCGTAGGCACCGGGGAGCTGTTTTTT
j_call: TRBJ1-1; cdr3_length: 13; d_call: .; clone_size: few; v_call: TRBV11-2; cdr3_aa: CASSAGSNTEAFF; cdr3_nt: TGTGCCAGCAGCGCCGGGTCGAACACTGAAGCTTTCTTT
j_call: TRBJ2-3; cdr3_length: 14; d_call: .; clone_size: .; v_call: TRBV27; cdr3_aa: CASSFYLSTDTQYF; cdr3_nt: TGTGCCAGCAGTTTTTACCTCAGCACAGATACGCAGTATTTT
j_call: TRBJ2-3; cdr3_length: 14; d_call: .; clone_size: .; v_call: TRBV30; cdr3_aa: CAWGLGTATDTQYF; cdr3_nt: TGTGCCTGGGGGCTCGGGACTGCAACAGATACGCAGTATTTT
j_call: TRBJ2-3; cdr3_length: 15; d_call: TRBD2; clone_size: .; v_call: TRBV27; cdr3_aa: CASGLAGGITDTQYF; cdr3_nt: TGTGCCAGCGGGTTAGCGGGAGGGATCACAGATACGCAGTATTTT
j_call: TRBJ2-7; cdr3_length: 11; d_call: .; clone_size: .; v_call: TRBV29-1; cdr3_aa: CSVRYSYEQYF; cdr3_nt: TGCAGCGTTCGATATTCCTACGAGCAGTACTTC